This is a list of T cell receptor beta chains from one sample in a study of low-dose radiotherapy and immunotherapy resistance in tumors. TCRdb reprocessed the reads via MiXCR and lists one record per CDR3 protein. This sample has tens of thousands of distinct CDR3 sequences, with around 20% found just once. The starting material was PBMCs, obtained after low-dose radiotherapy plus immunotherapy. These receptors all come from a female donor with ovarian cancer. The CDR3 runs from the conserved cysteine through the conserved F or W. The order of the fields is CDR3 length, clone size, V gene, D gene, J gene, CDR3 DNA, CDR3 protein. The D gene is left open where the match is weak. The size field reads how often the clone was seen (once, few, many) or a class if it is expanded.

14,many,TRBV23-1,TRBD1,TRBJ2-7,TGCGCCATCTCAGGACAGGGGATCGCCTACGAGCAGTACTTC,CAISGQGIAYEQYF
17,many,TRBV7-2,NA,TRBJ2-3,TGTGCCAGCACCTCCGGGCGGGCGAGTCCGATCACAGATACGCAGTATTTT,CASTSGRASPITDTQYF
16,many,TRBV7-9,NA,TRBJ1-6,TGTGCCAGCAGCTTAGTCGCGGGGCGCAGAAATTCACCCCTCCACTTT,CASSLVAGRRNSPLHF
16,many,TRBV6-6,NA,TRBJ2-1,TGTGCCAGCAGTTACTGGTCAGGGCTTCCGGGCAATGAGCAGTTCTTC,CASSYWSGLPGNEQFF
16,many,TRBV5-5,NA,TRBJ2-7,TGTGCCAGCAGCTGGACCCCAAATACCTCATGGGATGCGCAGTACTTC,CASSWTPNTSWDAQYF
14,many,TRBV7-2,NA,TRBJ2-1,TGTGCCAGCGGCCAGGGGAGCTCCTACAATGAGCAGTTCTTC,CASGQGSSYNEQFF
15,many,TRBV5-1,NA,TRBJ2-3,TGCGCCAGCAGCTTGGCCTTGGGCCGTACAGATACGCAGTATTTT,CASSLALGRTDTQYF
13,many,TRBV6-2/TRBV6-3,TRBD1,TRBJ1-1,TGTGCCAGCAGGGAACAGGGGCACACTGAAGCTTTCTTT,CASREQGHTEAFF
14,many,TRBV7-2,NA,TRBJ1-2,TGTGCCAGCAGCTTAAGGGGGGCCGGCTATGGCTACACCTTC,CASSLRGAGYGYTF
15,many,TRBV6-2/TRBV6-3,NA,TRBJ1-1,TGTGCCAGCAGCAGACCGACTCGGGCGGGGACTGAAGCTTTCTTT,CASSRPTRAGTEAFF